Listed below are T cell receptor beta chains from one sample, sequenced in a study of T cell repertoires in aging, cancer and after chemotherapy. MiXCR was run by TCRdb on the multiplex PCR reads, yielding one entry per CDR3 protein. The sample has some 4,500 distinct CDR3 sequences, about 64% seen once. What was sequenced was blood. The receptor source for this set is a human donor with a solid tumor. Each CDR3 is given with its conserved first and last residue. The order of the fields is V gene, clone size, J gene, D gene, CDR3 DNA, CDR3 protein. D genes are given only for firm matches. Rows may omit the clone size; those that give it use once, few, many or a size class.

>TRBV12-3/TRBV12-4|NA|TRBJ2-7|TRBD2
TGTGCCAGCAGCACTACCGGGACTAGCGGCCGAGAGCAGTACTTC
CASSTTGTSGREQYF
>TRBV20-1|NA|TRBJ2-1|NA
TGCAGTGCTAGAATTCCGGAGGGGGCAGGCAATGAGCAGTTCTTC
CSARIPEGAGNEQFF
>TRBV5-4|few|TRBJ2-7|TRBD1
TGTGCCGGCAGCTGGCAGGGGGTTTCCGAGCAGTACTTC
CAGSWQGVSEQYF
>TRBV12-3/TRBV12-4|NA|TRBJ2-1|NA
TGTGCCAGCAGCGTCGGGAATGAGCAGTTCTTC
CASSVGNEQFF
>TRBV6-1|NA|TRBJ2-2|NA
TGTGCCAGCAGTGAAGCGGTCGCCGGGGAGCTGTTTTTT
CASSEAVAGELFF
>TRBV6-5|NA|TRBJ2-3|TRBD2
TGTGCCAGCAACCCTAGCGGGAGGGCCTCAGATACGCAGTATTTT
CASNPSGRASDTQYF
>TRBV12-3/TRBV12-4|few|TRBJ1-6|NA
TGTGCCAGCAGTCCGGCAGCTTCACCCCTCCACTTT
CASSPAASPLHF
>TRBV6-1|NA|TRBJ1-1|TRBD1
TGTGCCAGCAGTGAATCAGGGGGGAGGACTGAAGCTTTCTTT
CASSESGGRTEAFF
>TRBV5-6|NA|TRBJ1-2|NA
TGTGCCAGCAGCTTGGGACAGGTCTTTGGCTACACCTTC
CASSLGQVFGYTF
>TRBV19|large|TRBJ2-5|NA
TGTGCCAGTGCCCGAGGCAGTGGAGAGACCCAGTACTTC
CASARGSGETQYF
>TRBV24-1|NA|TRBJ2-5|TRBD1
TGTGCCACCAGTGATCCCGGGACAGGGTCCGAGACCCAGTACTTC
CATSDPGTGSETQYF
>TRBV29-1|NA|TRBJ2-4|TRBD2
TGCAGCGTGGGGATGACTAGCGTAGCCAAAAACATTCAGTACTTC
CSVGMTSVAKNIQYF
>TRBV30|NA|TRBJ2-5|NA
TGTGCCTGGAGTGTAGGGGGTGGACAAGAGACCCAGTACTTC
CAWSVGGGQETQYF
>TRBV27|few|TRBJ1-2|TRBD1
TGTGCCAGCAGGACGACAGGGGGTGGCTACACCTTC
CASRTTGGGYTF
>TRBV7-9|NA|TRBJ2-7|NA
TGTGCCAGCAGCAAACAGGGAAGCGCCTACGAGCAGTACTTC
CASSKQGSAYEQYF
>TRBV6-5|NA|TRBJ2-7|NA
TGTGCCAGCAGTTATGCAGGTTCCTACGAGCAGTACTTC
CASSYAGSYEQYF
>TRBV29-1|NA|TRBJ1-4|TRBD1
TGCAGCGTCCCGACAGGGGGGAATAATGAAAAACTGTTTTTT
CSVPTGGNNEKLFF
>TRBV20-1|NA|TRBJ1-6|NA
TGCAGTGCTAGAGCGGGGCTTAGGCGGTCACCCCTCCACTTT
CSARAGLRRSPLHF
>TRBV20-1|NA|TRBJ1-4|NA
TGCAGTGCTAGATGGACAGACGTTTATGAAAAACTGTTTTTT
CSARWTDVYEKLFF
>TRBV19|NA|TRBJ1-5|NA
TGTGCCAGTAGTATCGGGGGGGGCCGGGGCAATCAGCCCCAGCATTTT
CASSIGGGRGNQPQHF
>TRBV5-6|NA|TRBJ1-6|NA
TGTGCCAGCAGCTTAGTTAGCTGGACTTCTCCCTCACCCCTCCACTTT
CASSLVSWTSPSPLHF
>TRBV5-1|NA|TRBJ2-2|NA
TGCGCCAGCAGCTTGGTGGGGGGCATCGGGGAGCTGTTTTTT
CASSLVGGIGELFF
>TRBV12-3/TRBV12-4|NA|TRBJ2-7|NA
TGTGCCAGCAGTTTCAGCCTCAGGGTCTCCTACGAGCAGTACTTC
CASSFSLRVSYEQYF
>TRBV19|NA|TRBJ1-6|NA
TGTGCCAGTAGTATAGTGGTGAGCTCCTATAATTCACCCCTCCACTTT
CASSIVVSSYNSPLHF
>TRBV6-6|NA|TRBJ1-2|TRBD1
TGTGCCAGCAGTTACCGGACAGGGGCCTATGGCTACACCTTC
CASSYRTGAYGYTF
>TRBV7-2|few|TRBJ1-5|NA
TGTGCCAGCAGCTTAAACGCGTTCCAGCCCCAGCATTTT
CASSLNAFQPQHF
>TRBV6-6|NA|TRBJ2-7|NA
TGTGCCAGCAGTTACTCCAGGGCAGACTACGAGCAGTACTTC
CASSYSRADYEQYF
>TRBV5-6|NA|TRBJ2-6|NA
TGTGCCAGCAGCTTCTCCATTTACTCTGGGGCCAACGTCCTGACTTTC
CASSFSIYSGANVLTF
>TRBV6-5|few|TRBJ1-2|NA
TGTGCCAGCAGTTCTTCAGGGTACTATGGCTACACCTTC
CASSSSGYYGYTF
>TRBV19|few|TRBJ1-3|NA
TGTGCCAGTAGGGCGGACGTTTCCTCTGGAAACACCATATATTTT
CASRADVSSGNTIYF
>TRBV6-5|few|TRBJ2-7|TRBD2
TGTGCCAGCACCCGGGCCCGACTAGCGGGAGAGCAGTACTTC
CASTRARLAGEQYF
>TRBV19|NA|TRBJ2-2|NA
TGTGCCAGTAGGGATGTGGGTTGGGAGCTGTTTTTT
CASRDVGWELFF
>TRBV6-1|few|TRBJ2-1|NA
TGTGCCAGTACCAGGGAGAATGAGCAGTTCTTC
CASTRENEQFF
>TRBV5-1|NA|TRBJ1-2|NA
TGCGCCAGCAGCTTGGCCGCAGGATTAGGAGCTAACTATGGCTACACCTTC
CASSLAAGLGANYGYTF
>TRBV6-5|few|TRBJ2-7|NA
TGTGCCAGCAGTTACTCGCGCTGGTGGGACGAGCAGTACTTC
CASSYSRWWDEQYF
>TRBV27|once|TRBJ2-5|NA
TGTGCCAGCAGTCTCTCCCCGACCGGGACGGAGGAAGAGACCCAGTACTTC
CASSLSPTGTEEETQYF
>TRBV20-1|few|TRBJ1-1|NA
TGCAGTGCTGACGGTCTGAACACTGAAGCTTTCTTT
CSADGLNTEAFF
>TRBV30|NA|TRBJ1-5|NA
TGTGCCTGGAGTGTACTCGGGGCGGGGCAGCCCCAGCATTTT
CAWSVLGAGQPQHF
>TRBV25-1|NA|TRBJ1-5|TRBD1
TGTGCCAGCAGTGACACCCGGACAGGGGGCAATCAGCCCCAGCATTTT
CASSDTRTGGNQPQHF
>TRBV20-1|NA|TRBJ2-1|NA
TGCAGTGCTAGAGATATAAGAAATGAGCAGTTCTTC
CSARDIRNEQFF
>TRBV5-5|NA|TRBJ2-1|NA
TGTGCCAGCACCACCGCAGGCCAGTCCTACAATGAGCAGTTCTTC
CASTTAGQSYNEQFF
>TRBV5-4|NA|TRBJ1-3|NA
TGTGCCAGCAGCTTGGGAGGCAGCTCTGGAAACACCATATATTTT
CASSLGGSSGNTIYF
>TRBV27|NA|TRBJ2-2|NA
TGTGCCAGCAGTTCGCAGGGGGGAACCGGGGAGCTGTTTTTT
CASSSQGGTGELFF
>TRBV20-1|NA|TRBJ2-3|NA
TGCAGTGCTAGACAGGGGATGGATACGCAGTATTTT
CSARQGMDTQYF
>TRBV7-9|NA|TRBJ2-7|NA
TGTGCCAGGGTTCCGGCGGGAACGAACCACGAGCAGTACTTC
CARVPAGTNHEQYF
>TRBV6-1|NA|TRBJ2-4|TRBD1
TGTGCCAGCAGTGCCCGGGACAGGGGGGCGGGCATTCAGTACTTC
CASSARDRGAGIQYF
>TRBV11-2|NA|TRBJ2-1|NA
TGTGCCAGCAGCTTAGATCCGGCAGGGCAGCAGTTCTTC
CASSLDPAGQQFF
>TRBV29-1|NA|TRBJ2-6|TRBD1
TGCAGCGTTGGGACAGGGTTCTCTGGGGCCAACGTCCTGACTTTC
CSVGTGFSGANVLTF
>TRBV6-1|NA|TRBJ1-3|NA
TGTGCCAGCAGTGAAGCGGGGGGCTGGAACACCATATATTTT
CASSEAGGWNTIYF
>TRBV7-9|NA|TRBJ2-3|TRBD2
TGTGCCAGCAGCTCTCAAGCGGGGGGAAGCGCAGATACGCAGTATTTT
CASSSQAGGSADTQYF
>TRBV20-1|NA|TRBJ1-1|TRBD1
TGCAGTGCTGAAAAGGCAGGGGGGAAAGGGAACACTGAAGCTTTCTTT
CSAEKAGGKGNTEAFF
>TRBV12-3/TRBV12-4|NA|TRBJ2-3|TRBD2
TGTGCCAGCGGAGCTACGACTAGCTTGGATACGCAGTATTTT
CASGATTSLDTQYF
>TRBV7-2|few|TRBJ1-3|NA
TGTGCCAGCAGCTTAGCCGGTGGCGGTGGAAACACCATATATTTT
CASSLAGGGGNTIYF